This T cell receptor beta chain was sequenced during a study of T cells in Graves' hyperthyroidism and ophthalmopathy. After removal of 0 bases from V and 8 bases from J, the junction contained 10 bases not matched to a gene. From germline, CDR1 is LNHNV and CDR2 YYDKDF (reference sequence). The CDR3 runs to 16 residues. Amplification targeted TCR beta CDR3 regions from RNA transcripts. TCR CDR3 underwent first-round RT-PCR with the HTBI primer set. TCRdb re-called the multiplex PCR reads with MiXCR, one entry per CDR3 protein. The sample has approximately 870,000 distinct CDR3 sequences, more than 30% seen once. Clinical symptoms, serum thyroxine and TRAb, thyroid ultrasound and orbital computed tomography were used for the diagnoses.

The sample consisted of blood. The chain employs TRBV15 and TRBJ1-3; 7 positions match TRBD1. The receptor was isolated from a man younger than 35 with Graves' hyperthyroidism. CDR3 protein: CATSRDRRQGGYTIYF. In DNA form, the CDR3 reads TGTGCCACCAGCAGAGATCGGCGACAGGGCGGCTACACCATATATTTT.